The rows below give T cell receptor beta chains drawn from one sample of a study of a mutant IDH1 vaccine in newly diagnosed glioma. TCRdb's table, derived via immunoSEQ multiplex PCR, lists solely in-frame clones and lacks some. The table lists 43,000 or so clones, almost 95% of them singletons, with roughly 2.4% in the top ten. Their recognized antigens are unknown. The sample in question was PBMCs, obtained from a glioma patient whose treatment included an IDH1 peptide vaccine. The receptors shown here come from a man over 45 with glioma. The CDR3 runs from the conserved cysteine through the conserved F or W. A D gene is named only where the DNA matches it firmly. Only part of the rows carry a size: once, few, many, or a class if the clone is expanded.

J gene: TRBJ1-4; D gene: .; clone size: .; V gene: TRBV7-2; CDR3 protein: CASSDWGGFGEKLFF; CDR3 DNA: TGTGCCAGCAGCGACTGGGGGGGTTTTGGGGAAAAACTGTTTTTT
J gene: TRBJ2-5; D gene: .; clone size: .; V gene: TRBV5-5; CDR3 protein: CASSRPDSQETQYF; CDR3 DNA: TGTGCCAGCAGCCGGCCCGACAGCCAAGAGACCCAGTACTTC
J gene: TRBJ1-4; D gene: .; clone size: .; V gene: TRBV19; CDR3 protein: CASIPRGGTGFKEKLFF; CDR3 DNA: TGTGCCAGTATTCCCAGAGGGGGGACCGGGTTTAAAGAAAAACTGTTTTTT
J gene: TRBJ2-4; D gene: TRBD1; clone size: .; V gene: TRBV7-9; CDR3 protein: CASSWAGGNIQYF; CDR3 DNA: TGTGCCAGCAGTTGGGCAGGGGGAAACATTCAGTACTTC
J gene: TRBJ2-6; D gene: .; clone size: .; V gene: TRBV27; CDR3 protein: CASSLKDSGANVLTF; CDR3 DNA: TGTGCCAGCAGTTTAAAAGATTCTGGGGCCAACGTCCTGACTTTC
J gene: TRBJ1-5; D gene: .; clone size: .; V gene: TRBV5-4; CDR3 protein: CAYSNSNQPQHF; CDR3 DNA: TGTGCCTATAGCAACAGCAATCAGCCCCAGCATTTT
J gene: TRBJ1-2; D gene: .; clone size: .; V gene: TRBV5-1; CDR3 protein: CASSLGSNYGYTF; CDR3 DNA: TGCGCCAGCAGCTTGGGGAGCAACTATGGCTACACCTTC
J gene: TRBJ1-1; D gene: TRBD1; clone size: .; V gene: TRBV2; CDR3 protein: CASRATGRTEAFF; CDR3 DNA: TGTGCCAGCAGGGCGACAGGGCGCACTGAAGCTTTCTTT
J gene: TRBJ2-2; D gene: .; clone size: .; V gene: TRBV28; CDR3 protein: CASTTSLNTGELFF; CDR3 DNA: TGTGCCAGCACCACCTCTTTGAACACCGGGGAGCTGTTTTTT
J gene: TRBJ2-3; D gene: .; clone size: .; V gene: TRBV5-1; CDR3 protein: CASSPLGPTDTQYF; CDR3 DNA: TGCGCCAGCAGCCCCCTAGGGCCCACAGATACGCAGTATTTT
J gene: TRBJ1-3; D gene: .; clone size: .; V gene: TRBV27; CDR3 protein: CASREGNTIYF; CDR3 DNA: TGTGCCAGCAGGGAGGGAAACACCATATATTTT
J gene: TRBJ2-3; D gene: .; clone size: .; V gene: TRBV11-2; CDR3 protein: CASSYRGSLGTDTQYF; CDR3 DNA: TGTGCCAGCAGCTATCGGGGGAGTCTGGGCACAGATACGCAGTATTTT
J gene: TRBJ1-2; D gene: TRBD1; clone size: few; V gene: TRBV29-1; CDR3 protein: CSVDPRGQGKSTYGYTF; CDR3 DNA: TGCAGCGTTGATCCCCGAGGACAGGGGAAGTCCACATATGGCTACACCTTC
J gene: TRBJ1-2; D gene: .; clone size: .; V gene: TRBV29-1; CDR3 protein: CSATDFYGYTF; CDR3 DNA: TGCAGCGCCACGGACTTCTATGGCTACACCTTC
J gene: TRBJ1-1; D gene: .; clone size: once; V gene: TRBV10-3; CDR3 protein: CAISPEGANTEAFF; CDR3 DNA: TGTGCCATCAGCCCCGAGGGTGCGAACACTGAAGCTTTCTTT
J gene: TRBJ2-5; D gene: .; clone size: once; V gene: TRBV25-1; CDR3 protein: CASSEAGSRRETQYF; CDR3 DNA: TGTGCCAGCAGTGAAGCGGGCAGCCGAAGGGAGACCCAGTACTTC
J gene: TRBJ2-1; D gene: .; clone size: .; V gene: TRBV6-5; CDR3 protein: CASGSASYNEQFF; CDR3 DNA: TGTGCCAGCGGTAGCGCTTCCTACAATGAGCAGTTCTTC